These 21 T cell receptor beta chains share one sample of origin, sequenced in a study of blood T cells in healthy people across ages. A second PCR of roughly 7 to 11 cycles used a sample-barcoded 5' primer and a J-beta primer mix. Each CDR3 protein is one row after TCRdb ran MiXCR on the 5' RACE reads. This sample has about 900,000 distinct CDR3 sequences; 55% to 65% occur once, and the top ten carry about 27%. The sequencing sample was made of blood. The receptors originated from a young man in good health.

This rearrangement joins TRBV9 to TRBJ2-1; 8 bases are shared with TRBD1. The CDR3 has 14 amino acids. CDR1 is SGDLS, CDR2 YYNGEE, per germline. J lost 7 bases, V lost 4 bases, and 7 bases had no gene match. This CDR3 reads CASSSRTGRNEQFF. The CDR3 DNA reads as TGTGCCAGCAGCTCCCGGACAGGGAGGAATGAGCAGTTCTTC. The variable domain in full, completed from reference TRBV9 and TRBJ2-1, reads DSGVTQTPKHLITATGQRVTLRCSPRSGDLSVYWYQQSLDQGLQFLIQYYNGEERAKGNILERFSAQQFPDLHSELNLSSLELGDSALYFCASSSRTGRNEQFFGPGTRLTVL.

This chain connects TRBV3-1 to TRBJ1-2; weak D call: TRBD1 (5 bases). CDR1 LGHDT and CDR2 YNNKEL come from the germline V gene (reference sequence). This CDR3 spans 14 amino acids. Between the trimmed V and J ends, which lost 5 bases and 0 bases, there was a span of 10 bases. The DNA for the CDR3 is TGTGCCAGCAGCTCGACAGAAGCTAACTATGGCTACACCTTC. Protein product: CASSSTEANYGYTF.

This chain's CDR3 is CASSPWTSGGADTQYF. CDR3 coding DNA: TGTGCCAGCAGCCCCTGGACTAGCGGGGGGGCAGATACGCAGTATTTT. The rearrangement links TRBV7-3 to TRBJ2-3; 15 bases align to TRBD2. The CDR3 totals 16 residues. Germline trimming cut 5 bases from V and 4 bases from J; bases unmatched to any gene: 4. Germline lookup yields CDR1 SGHTA and CDR2 FQGTGA. The whole variable domain, remainder taken from reference TRBV7-3 and TRBJ2-3, is GAGVSQTPSNKVTEKGKYVELRCDPISGHTALYWYRQSLGQGPEFLIYFQGTGAADDSGLPNDRFFAVRPEGSVSTLKIQRTERGDSAVYLCASSPWTSGGADTQYFGPGTRLTVL.

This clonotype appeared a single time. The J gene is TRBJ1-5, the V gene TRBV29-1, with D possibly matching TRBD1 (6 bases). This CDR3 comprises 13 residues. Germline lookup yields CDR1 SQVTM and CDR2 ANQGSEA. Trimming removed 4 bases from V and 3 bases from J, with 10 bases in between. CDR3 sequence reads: CSVGGGYNQPQHF. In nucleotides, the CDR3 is TGCAGCGTTGGGGGGGGCTACAATCAGCCCCAGCATTTT.

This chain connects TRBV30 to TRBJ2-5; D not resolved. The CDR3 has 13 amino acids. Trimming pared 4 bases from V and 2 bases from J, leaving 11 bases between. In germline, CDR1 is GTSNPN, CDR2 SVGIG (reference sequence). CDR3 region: CAWNTQGQETQYF. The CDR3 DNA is TGTGCCTGGAACACTCAAGGACAAGAGACCCAGTACTTC.

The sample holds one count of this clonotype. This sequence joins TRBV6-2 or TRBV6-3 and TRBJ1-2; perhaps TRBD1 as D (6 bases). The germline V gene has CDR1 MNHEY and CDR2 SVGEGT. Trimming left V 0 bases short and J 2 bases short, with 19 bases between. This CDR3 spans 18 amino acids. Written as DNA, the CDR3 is TGTGCCAGCAGTTACTCGCCCGGACAGATAGACTCCAACTATGGCTACACCTTC. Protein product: CASSYSPGQIDSNYGYTF.

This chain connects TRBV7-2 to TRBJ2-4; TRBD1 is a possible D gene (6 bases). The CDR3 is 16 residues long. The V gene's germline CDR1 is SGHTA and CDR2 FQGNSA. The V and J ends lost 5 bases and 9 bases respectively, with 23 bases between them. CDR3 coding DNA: TGTGCCAGCAGCCCCATTTCACAGGGACGATGGAGCATTCAGTACTTC. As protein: CASSPISQGRWSIQYF.

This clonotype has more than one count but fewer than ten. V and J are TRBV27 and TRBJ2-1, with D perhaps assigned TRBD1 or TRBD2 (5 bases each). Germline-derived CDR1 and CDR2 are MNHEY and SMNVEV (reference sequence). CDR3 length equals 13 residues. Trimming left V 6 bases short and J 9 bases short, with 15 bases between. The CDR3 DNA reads TGTGCCAGCAGCACGGCCCGGGGCTCTGAGCAGTTCTTC. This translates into CASSTARGSEQFF.

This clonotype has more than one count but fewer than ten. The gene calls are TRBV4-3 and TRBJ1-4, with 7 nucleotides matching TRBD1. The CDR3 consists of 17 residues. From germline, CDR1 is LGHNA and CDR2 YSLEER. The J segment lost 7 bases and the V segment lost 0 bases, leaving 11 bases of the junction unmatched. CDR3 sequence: CASSQDLGPGGSEKLFF. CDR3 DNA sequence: TGCGCCAGCAGCCAAGATTTGGGGCCAGGGGGTAGTGAAAAACTGTTTTTT.

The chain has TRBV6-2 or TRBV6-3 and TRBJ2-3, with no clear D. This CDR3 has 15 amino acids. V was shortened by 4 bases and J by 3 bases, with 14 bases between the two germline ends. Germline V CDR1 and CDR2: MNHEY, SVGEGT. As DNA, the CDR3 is TGTGCCAGCAGTTTCGGGTCCCTTGGAACAGATACGCAGTATTTT. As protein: CASSFGSLGTDTQYF.

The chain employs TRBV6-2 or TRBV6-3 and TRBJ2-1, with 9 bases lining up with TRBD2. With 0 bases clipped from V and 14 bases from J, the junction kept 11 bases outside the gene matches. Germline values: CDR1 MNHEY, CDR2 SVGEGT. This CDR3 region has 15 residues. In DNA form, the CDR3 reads TGTGCCAGCAGTTACTCGGGGGCTAGCGGGGCCGCGAAGTTCTTC. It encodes CASSYSGASGAAKFF.

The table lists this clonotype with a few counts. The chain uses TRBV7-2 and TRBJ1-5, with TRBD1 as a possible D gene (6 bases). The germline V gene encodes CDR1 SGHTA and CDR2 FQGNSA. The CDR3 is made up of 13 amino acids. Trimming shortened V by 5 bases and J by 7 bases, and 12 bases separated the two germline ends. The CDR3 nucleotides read TGTGCCAGCAGCGCACAGGGACGGCAGCCCCAGCATTTT. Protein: CASSAQGRQPQHF. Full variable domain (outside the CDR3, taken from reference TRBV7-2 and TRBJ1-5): GAGVSQSPSNKVTEKGKDVELRCDPISGHTALYWYRQSLGQGLEFLIYFQGNSAPDKSGLPSDRFSAERTGGSVSTLTIQRTQQEDSAVYLCASSAQGRQPQHFGDGTRLSIL.

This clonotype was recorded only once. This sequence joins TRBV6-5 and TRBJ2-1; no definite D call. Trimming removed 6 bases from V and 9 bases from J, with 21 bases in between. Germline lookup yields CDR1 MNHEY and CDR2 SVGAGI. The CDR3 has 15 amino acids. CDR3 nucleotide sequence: TGTGCCAGCAGAAACCCGGGTCCCAGAATCGGTGAGCAGTTCTTC. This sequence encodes CASRNPGPRIGEQFF.

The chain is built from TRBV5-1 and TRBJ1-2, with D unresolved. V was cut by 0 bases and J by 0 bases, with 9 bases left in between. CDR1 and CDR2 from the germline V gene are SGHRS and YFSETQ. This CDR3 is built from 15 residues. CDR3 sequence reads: CASSLDPGTNYGYTF. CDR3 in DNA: TGCGCCAGCAGCTTGGATCCGGGAACTAACTATGGCTACACCTTC.

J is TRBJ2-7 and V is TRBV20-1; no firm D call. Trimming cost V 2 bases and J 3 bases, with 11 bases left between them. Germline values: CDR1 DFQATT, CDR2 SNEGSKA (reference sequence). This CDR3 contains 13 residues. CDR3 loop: CSARKTTDYEQYF. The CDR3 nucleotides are TGCAGTGCTAGAAAAACGACGGACTACGAGCAGTACTTC.

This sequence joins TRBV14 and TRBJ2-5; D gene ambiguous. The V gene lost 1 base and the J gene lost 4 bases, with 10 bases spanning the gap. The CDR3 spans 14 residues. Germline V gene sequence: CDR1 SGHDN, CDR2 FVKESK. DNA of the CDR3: TGTGCCAGCAGCCAAGGAGTACTCCGAGAGACCCAGTACTTC. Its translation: CASSQGVLRETQYF.

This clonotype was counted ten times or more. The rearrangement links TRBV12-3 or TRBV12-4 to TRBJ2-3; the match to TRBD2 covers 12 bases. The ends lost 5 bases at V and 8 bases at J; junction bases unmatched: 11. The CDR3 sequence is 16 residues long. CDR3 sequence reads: CASSATTSGGQGTQYF. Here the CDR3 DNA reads TGTGCCAGCAGTGCCACCACTAGCGGGGGGCAGGGTACGCAGTATTTT.

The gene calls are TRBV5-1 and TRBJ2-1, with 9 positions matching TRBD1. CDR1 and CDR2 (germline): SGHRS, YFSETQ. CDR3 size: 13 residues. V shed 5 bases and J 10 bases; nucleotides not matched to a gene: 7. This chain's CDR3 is CASRATGGVEQFF. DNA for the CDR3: TGCGCCAGCAGGGCGACAGGGGGAGTGGAGCAGTTCTTC.

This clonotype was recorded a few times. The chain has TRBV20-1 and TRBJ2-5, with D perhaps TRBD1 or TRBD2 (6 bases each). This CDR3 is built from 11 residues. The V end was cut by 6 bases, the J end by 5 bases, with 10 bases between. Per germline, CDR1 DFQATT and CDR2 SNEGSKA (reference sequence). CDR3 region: CSAEGGETQYF. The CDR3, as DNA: TGCAGTGCCGAAGGGGGGGAGACCCAGTACTTC.

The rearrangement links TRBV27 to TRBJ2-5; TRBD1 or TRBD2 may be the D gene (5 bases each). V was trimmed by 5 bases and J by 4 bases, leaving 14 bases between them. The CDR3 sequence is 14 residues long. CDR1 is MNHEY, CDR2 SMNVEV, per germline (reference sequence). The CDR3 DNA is TGTGCCAGCAGTCCTCGGCCGAGGGGAGAGACCCAGTACTTC. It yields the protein CASSPRPRGETQYF.

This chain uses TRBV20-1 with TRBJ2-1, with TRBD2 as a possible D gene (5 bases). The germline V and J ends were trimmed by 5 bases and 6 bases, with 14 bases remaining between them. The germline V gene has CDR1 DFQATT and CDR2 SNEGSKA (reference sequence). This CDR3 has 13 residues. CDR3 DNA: TGCAGTGCTTTCTCCCAGGAGGTCAATGAGCAGTTCTTC. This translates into CSAFSQEVNEQFF.